Shown below are 18 T cell receptor beta chains from a single sample sequenced in a study of post-analysis software for immune sequencing data. Study-wide results and caveats: Five TRBV segments were significantly more frequent in patients than in controls. TRBV5-6, TRBV5-1 and TRBV20-1 were among these segments.

cDNA libraries for TCR beta contained unique molecular identifiers. MiXCR was run by TCRdb on the PCR reads, yielding one entry per CDR3 protein. This table holds under 200,000 distinct CDR3 sequences, approximately 29% found once. Their antigen targets remain unknown. The sequenced sample was blood. Receptors originate from a girl aged 2-17 years with multiple sclerosis.

The table lists this clonotype with many counts. This sequence joins TRBV6-5 and TRBJ2-7; D is uncertain. Germline values: CDR1 MNHEY, CDR2 SVGAGI. CDR3 length: 14 residues. Trimming removed 2 bases from V and 0 bases from J, with 8 bases in between. CDR3 coding DNA: TGTGCCAGCAGTTACGGGATGTTCTCCTACGAGCAGTACTTC. Protein sequence: CASSYGMFSYEQYF.

This clonotype came up many times. The chain employs TRBV5-1 and TRBJ1-5, with a tentative D call TRBD1 (5 bases). Per the germline V gene, CDR1 is SGHRS and CDR2 is YFSETQ. V was clipped by 4 bases and J by 10 bases, with 21 bases between them. The CDR3 totals 15 residues. The CDR3 bases are TGCGCCAGCAGCCCGTACGGGGAGGGGTCTCAACCCCAGCATTTT. It yields the protein CASSPYGEGSQPQHF.

As for this clonotype: A single base separates this from a much larger clone, so it may be a read error. The chain employs TRBV12-3 or TRBV12-4 and TRBJ1-4; the match to TRBD1 covers 7 bases. The CDR3 is 15 amino acids. This CDR3 is CASSPGQAEGEKRFF. The CDR3, as DNA: TGTGCCAGCAGTCCCGGACAGGCCGAAGGTGAAAAACGGTTTTTT.

The V gene is TRBV5-1, the J gene TRBJ2-3, with a tentative D call TRBD1 (5 bases). This CDR3 is 14 amino acids long. Germline CDR1 SGHRS, CDR2 YFSETQ. The V and J ends lost 4 bases and 6 bases respectively, with 15 bases between them. The CDR3 region has the DNA TGCGCCAGCAGCCCTGGGGCGGAAGGGGATACGCAGTATTTT. It codes for CASSPGAEGDTQYF.

The CDR3 bases are TGTGCCAGCAGTGAAGGAGAGGGCAGGGGAGCTGGCTACACCTTC. Protein: CASSEGEGRGAGYTF. The chain uses TRBV2 and TRBJ1-2; TRBD1 is a possible D gene (6 bases). There are 15 residues in the CDR3. Trimming cost V 1 base and J 7 bases, with 16 bases left between them. Germline CDR1 and CDR2: SNHLY and FYNNEI.

The V gene is TRBV20-1, the J gene TRBJ1-5; D is ambiguous. The CDR3 is 13 residues long. The ends were cut back, 6 bases at V and 5 bases at J, with 14 bases in the middle. Germline assignment: CDR1 DFQATT and CDR2 SNEGSKA (reference sequence). CDR3 bases: TGCAGTGCAAAAAAGGGAACGGATCAGCCCCAGCATTTT. This gives the protein CSAKKGTDQPQHF.

V gene TRBV28 combines with J gene TRBJ2-1, with 9 nucleotides matching TRBD1. The germline V gene has CDR1 MDHEN and CDR2 SYDVKM. This CDR3 is built from 15 residues. J was trimmed by 1 base and V by 5 bases; bases with no gene match: 3. DNA of the CDR3: TGTGCCAGCAGTAAGACAGGGGGGTCCTACAATGAGCAGTTCTTC. It specifies CASSKTGGSYNEQFF.

This clonotype was picked up a small number of times. CDR3 DNA sequence: TGTGCCAGCAGCCCTGTCGGGCCTGAAAAACTGTTTTTT. The encoded protein is CASSPVGPEKLFF. The chain carries TRBV3-1 and TRBJ1-4, with unresolved D. This CDR3 region has 13 residues. The V gene's germline CDR1 is LGHDT and CDR2 YNNKEL (reference sequence). V was clipped by 4 bases and J by 7 bases, with 10 bases between them.

The chain couples TRBV5-1 to TRBJ2-3; 11 positions agree with TRBD2. Germline CDR1 reads SGHRS; CDR2 reads YFSETQ. Unmatched junction bases numbered 4, after V lost 4 bases and J lost 0 bases. There are 16 residues in the CDR3. CDR3 residues: CASSLGLAESTDTQYF. CDR3 coding DNA: TGCGCCAGCAGCCTGGGACTAGCGGAGAGCACAGATACGCAGTATTTT. Looking up the rest from reference TRBV5-1 and TRBJ2-3 gives the full variable domain: KAGVTQTPRYLIKTRGQQVTLSCSPISGHRSVSWYQQTPGQGLQFLFEYFSETQRNKGNFPGRFSGRQFSNSRSEMNVSTLELGDSALYLCASSLGLAESTDTQYFGPGTRLTVL.

The chain employs TRBV29-1 and TRBJ1-1; tentative D call: TRBD1 (6 bases). This CDR3 contains 12 residues. CDR1 is SQVTM and CDR2 is ANQGSEA in the germline V gene. The V gene lost 4 bases and the J gene lost 5 bases, with 11 bases spanning the gap. CDR3 sequence reads: CSVGGGWTEAFF. The CDR3 nucleotides read TGCAGCGTTGGAGGGGGGTGGACTGAAGCTTTCTTT.

In its sample, this clonotype was seen many times. V usage is TRBV11-1 and J usage is TRBJ2-7; TRBD1 matches 9 bases. Losses at the gene ends were 3 bases for V and 2 bases for J; bases not matched to a gene: 5. This CDR3 comprises 15 residues. Germline loops: CDR1 SGHAT, CDR2 FQDESV (reference sequence). Here the CDR3 DNA reads TGTGCCAGCAGCTTGGGACAGGGTCACCCCTACGAGCAGTACTTC. Protein: CASSLGQGHPYEQYF.

J is TRBJ2-1 and V is TRBV7-2, with D possibly being TRBD1 (6 bases). Germline V gene data show CDR1 as SGHTA and CDR2 as FQGNSA. The CDR3 has 17 residues. V gave up 5 bases and J gave up 2 bases, with 19 bases separating them. CDR3 DNA sequence: TGTGCCAGCAGCCCAGTTCTGCAGGGGTTCGCCTACAATGAGCAGTTCTTC. It codes for CASSPVLQGFAYNEQFF.

This rearrangement joins TRBV28 to TRBJ2-3; 7 nucleotides line up with TRBD2. This CDR3 contains 15 residues. Losses at the gene ends were 4 bases for V and 0 bases for J; bases not matched to a gene: 4. Germline lookup yields CDR1 MDHEN and CDR2 SYDVKM. The CDR3 protein is CASSSLAPSTDTQYF. CDR3 DNA sequence: TGTGCCAGCAGTTCACTAGCGCCTAGCACAGATACGCAGTATTTT.

V and J are TRBV6-1 and TRBJ2-7; D call uncertain. Trimming pared 2 bases from V and 3 bases from J, leaving 14 bases between. This CDR3 has 15 residues. Germline CDR1 and CDR2: MNHNS and SASEGT. CDR3 sequence (DNA): TGTGCCAGCAGTGAATGGCCCCGGGCAGACTACGAGCAGTACTTC. The encoded protein is CASSEWPRADYEQYF.

The CDR3 DNA is TGTGCCAGCAGCCAAGCAGCGAGTAGCGGGAGAGTAGAGGAGACCCAGTACTTC. It codes for CASSQAASSGRVEETQYF. The V call is TRBV4-2, the J call TRBJ2-5, with 9 nucleotides matching TRBD2. Germline V CDR1 and CDR2: LGHNA, YNFKEQ. V was clipped by 1 base and J by 5 bases; unmatched bases: 14. The CDR3 has 18 amino acids.

The genes are TRBV7-9 and TRBJ2-7, with 8 bases fitting TRBD2. CDR3 length: 16 amino acids. Per germline, CDR1 SEHNR and CDR2 FQNEAQ (reference sequence). Trimming removed 5 bases from V and 0 bases from J; junction bases left unmatched: 9. CDR3 residues: CASSATGTRNSYEQYF. The CDR3, as DNA: TGTGCCAGCAGCGCGACCGGGACTAGAAACTCCTACGAGCAGTACTTC.

This clonotype was detected only a few times. The chain recombines TRBV2 with TRBJ2-7; the match to TRBD2 covers 10 bases. Unmatched junction bases numbered 15, after V lost 2 bases and J lost 5 bases. This CDR3 spans 18 amino acids. Germline V gene sequence: CDR1 SNHLY, CDR2 FYNNEI. CDR3 amino acids: CASSELFGLAEREDEQYF. The CDR3 DNA follows: TGTGCCAGCAGTGAACTGTTTGGACTAGCGGAGAGGGAGGACGAGCAGTACTTC.

This clonotype turned up a few times. The chain uses TRBV20-1 and TRBJ2-5; possibly TRBD2 for D (7 bases). Trimming shortened V by 6 bases and J by 5 bases, and 10 bases separated the two germline ends. CDR3 length: 11 amino acids. Germline lookup yields CDR1 DFQATT and CDR2 SNEGSKA (reference sequence). CDR3 nucleotides: TGCAGTGCGGGGGGGCTGGAGACCCAGTACTTC. Amino acid sequence: CSAGGLETQYF.